This T cell receptor beta chain appears in the sequencing data of a study of T cells expressing NK-cell markers. Whole-study results and caveats: Of CD8+ T cells, about 1.0-7.5% belonged to dominant NKG2C+ clonotypes in several donors. In several donors, dominant clonotypes made up roughly 28.3-65% of CD3+CD56-NKG2C+ cells.

The CDR3 consists of 15 residues. Per germline, CDR1 MNHNS and CDR2 SASEGT. On this clonotype itself: Its cognate antigen is unknown.

TCR beta cDNA was made by 5'RACE template switching with UMIs. TCRdb reanalyzed the 5' RACE reads and collapses them to one entry per CDR3 protein, without DNA. This sample's table has 550,000 to 600,000 distinct CDR3 sequences. The TCR sequence derives from a man younger than 35 in good health. V is TRBV6-1 and J is TRBJ1-2. Sequencing input: blood T cells: a sorted CD56 or NKG2C T cell subset, CD4+ or CD8+ T cells, or bulk PBMC T cells (not recorded which). CDR3: CASSERRTGLSGYTF.